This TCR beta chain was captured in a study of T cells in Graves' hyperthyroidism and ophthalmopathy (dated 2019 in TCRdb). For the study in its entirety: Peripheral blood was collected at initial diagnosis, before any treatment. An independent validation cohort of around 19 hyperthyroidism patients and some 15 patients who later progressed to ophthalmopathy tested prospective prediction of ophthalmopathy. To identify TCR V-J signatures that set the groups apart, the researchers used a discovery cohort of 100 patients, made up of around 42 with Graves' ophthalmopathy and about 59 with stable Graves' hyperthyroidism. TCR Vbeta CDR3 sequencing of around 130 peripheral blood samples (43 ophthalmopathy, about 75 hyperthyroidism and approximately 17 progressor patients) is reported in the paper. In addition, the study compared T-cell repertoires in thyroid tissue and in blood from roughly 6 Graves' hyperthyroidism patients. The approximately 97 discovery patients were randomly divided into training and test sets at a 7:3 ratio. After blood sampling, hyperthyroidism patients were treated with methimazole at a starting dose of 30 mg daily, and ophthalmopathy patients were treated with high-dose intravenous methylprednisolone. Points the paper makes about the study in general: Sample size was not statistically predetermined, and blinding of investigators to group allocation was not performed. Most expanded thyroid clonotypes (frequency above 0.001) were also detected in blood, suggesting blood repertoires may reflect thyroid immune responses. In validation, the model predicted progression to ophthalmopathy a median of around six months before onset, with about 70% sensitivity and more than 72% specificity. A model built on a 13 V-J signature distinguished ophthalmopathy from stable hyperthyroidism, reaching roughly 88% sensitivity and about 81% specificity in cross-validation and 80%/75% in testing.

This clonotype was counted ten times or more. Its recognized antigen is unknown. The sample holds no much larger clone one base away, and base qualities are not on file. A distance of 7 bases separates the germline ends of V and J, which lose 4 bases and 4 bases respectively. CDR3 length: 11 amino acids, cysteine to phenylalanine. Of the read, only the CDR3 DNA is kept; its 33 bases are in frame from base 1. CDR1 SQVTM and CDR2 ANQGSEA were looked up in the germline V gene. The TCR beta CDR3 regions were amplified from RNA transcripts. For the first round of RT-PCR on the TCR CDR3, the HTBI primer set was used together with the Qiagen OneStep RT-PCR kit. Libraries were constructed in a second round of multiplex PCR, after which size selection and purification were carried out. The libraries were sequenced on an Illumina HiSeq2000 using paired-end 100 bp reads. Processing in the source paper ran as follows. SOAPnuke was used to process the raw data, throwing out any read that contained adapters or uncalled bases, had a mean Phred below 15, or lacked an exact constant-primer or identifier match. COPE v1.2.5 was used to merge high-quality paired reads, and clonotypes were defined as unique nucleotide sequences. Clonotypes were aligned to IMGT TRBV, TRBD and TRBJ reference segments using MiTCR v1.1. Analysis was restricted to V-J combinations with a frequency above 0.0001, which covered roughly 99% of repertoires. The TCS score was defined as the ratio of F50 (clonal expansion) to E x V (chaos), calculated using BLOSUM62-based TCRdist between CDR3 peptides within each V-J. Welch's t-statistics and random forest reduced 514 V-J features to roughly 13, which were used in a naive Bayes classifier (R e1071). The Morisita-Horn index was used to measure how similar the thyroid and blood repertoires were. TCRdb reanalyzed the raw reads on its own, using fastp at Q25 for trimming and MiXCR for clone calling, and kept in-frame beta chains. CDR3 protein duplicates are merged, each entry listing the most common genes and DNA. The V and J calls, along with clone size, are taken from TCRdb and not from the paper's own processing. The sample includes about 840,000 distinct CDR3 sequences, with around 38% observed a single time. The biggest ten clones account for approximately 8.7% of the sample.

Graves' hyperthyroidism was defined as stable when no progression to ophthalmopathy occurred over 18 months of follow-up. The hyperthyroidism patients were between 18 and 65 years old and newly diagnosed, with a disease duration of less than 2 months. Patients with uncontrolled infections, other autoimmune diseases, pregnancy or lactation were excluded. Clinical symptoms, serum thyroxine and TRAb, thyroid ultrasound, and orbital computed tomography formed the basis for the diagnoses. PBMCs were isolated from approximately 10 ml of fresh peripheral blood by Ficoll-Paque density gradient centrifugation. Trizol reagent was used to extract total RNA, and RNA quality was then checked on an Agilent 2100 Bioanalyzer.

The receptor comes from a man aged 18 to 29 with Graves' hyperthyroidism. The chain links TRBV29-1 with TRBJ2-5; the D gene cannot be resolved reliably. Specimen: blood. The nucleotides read TGCAGCGTTGGTACGGGAGAGACCCAGTACTTC. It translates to CSVGTGETQYF.